This TCR beta chain was identified during a study of cytomegalovirus exposure and HLA in healthy donors. 60 Vbeta and 13 Jbeta primers were used in PCR. The protocol was immunoSEQ multiplex PCR, while the TCRdb copy is restricted to in-frame clones and leaves out a portion. The data hold some 200,000 clones, with roughly 83% observed a single time. This CDR3 has 14 amino acids. V was clipped by 5 bases and J by 3 bases; unmatched bases: 6. CDR1 and CDR2 from the germline V gene are SGHRS and YFSETQ. The study, taken as a whole, reports: Later analysis identified a missense DCLRE1C variant that was linked to TCR beta V- and J-gene trimming. 16,951 TCR beta sequences were associated with HLA alleles at 0.05 false discovery rate in a later analysis. Earlier results showed most TCR beta V segments being productive about 87% or about 30% of the time. The HLA-A and HLA-B alleles of most subjects were reportedly predicted accurately from TCR beta sequences.

This clone was counted only a few times. Its antigen remains unidentified. The source of this sequence is a male donor in good health and CMV-seropositive. Sequencing was done on a sample of PBMCs. This chain links TRBV5-1 with TRBJ2-7; 9 positions match TRBD2. CDR3 coding DNA: TGCGCCAGCAGGCCGGGTAGCGGGAGCTACGAGCAGTACTTC. Residues: CASRPGSGSYEQYF. Looking up the rest from reference TRBV5-1 and TRBJ2-7 gives the full variable domain: KAGVTQTPRYLIKTRGQQVTLSCSPISGHRSVSWYQQTPGQGLQFLFEYFSETQRNKGNFPGRFSGRQFSNSRSEMNVSTLELGDSALYLCASRPGSGSYEQYFGPGTRLTVT.